The entry below gives a single T cell receptor (beta chain) sequence along with its context. What it binds is not known. The entry originates in a study of cytomegalovirus exposure and HLA in healthy donors. Study at large: There were 100 million to 130 million unique TCR beta sequences, drawn from about 179 million T cells, in an earlier analysis. Overall study findings and caveats: Immune exposure information comprised only CMV serostatus. For presence/absence analyses, sequencing depth was assumed to be roughly uniform across donors.

V dropped 5 bases and J dropped 1; count of bases not matched to a gene: 4. The CDR3 consists of 14 residues. Germline V lookup: CDR1 MDHEN, CDR2 SYDVKM. Vbeta (60) and Jbeta (13) primers were used in the PCR. In the authors' methods: Roughly 12 million shared chains were among some 75 million unique TCR beta chains counted in a later analysis. The method was immunoSEQ multiplex PCR; TCRdb's version includes in-frame clones alone and lacks a portion of them. D and trimming come from the DNA, and the V and J calls and clone size come from that table. The sample carries tens of thousands of clones, around 82% recorded once.

The sample consisted of PBMCs. The chain links TRBV28 to TRBJ2-5; 7 bases agree with TRBD1. The sequence was obtained from a woman between 18 and 29 years old in good health and CMV-seropositive. CDR3 in amino acids: CASSGRTGQETQYF. CDR3 DNA sequence: TGTGCCAGCAGTGGCCGGACAGGCCAAGAGACCCAGTACTTC.